These 5 T cell receptor beta chains were sequenced from one sample in a study of OX40 agonist ivuxolimab in advanced cancers. The receptor library was made with the immunoSEQ multiplex PCR assay. TCRdb retrieved this table from immuneACCESS and kept in-frame rearrangements only. Not all clones are present; in checked studies, unresolved V genes account for under half, and no reason is known for the remainder. In all, the sample holds about 36,000 clones, and approximately 90% of those were seen once. The top ten hold 4% of the sample. The sequences come from CD4+ or CD8+ T cells sorted from blood, collected in a trial of the OX40 agonist ivuxolimab. These receptors all stem from an adult with an advanced solid tumor such as melanoma, head and neck, liver or kidney cancer.

This chain joins TRBV9 and TRBJ1-6, with D tentatively TRBD1 (6 bases). Trimming removed 1 base at V and 7 bases at J, with 9 bases between. This CDR3 is 14 amino acids long. Germline lookup yields CDR1 SGDLS and CDR2 YYNGEE. The CDR3 nucleotides read TGTGCCAGCAGCGTACGGAGGGGGAATTCACCCCTCCACTTT. The encoded protein is CASSVRRGNSPLHF.

V gene TRBV11-2 combines with J gene TRBJ1-1; D is undetermined. V was cut by 2 bases and J by 0 bases, with 4 bases left in between. This CDR3 region has 13 residues. CDR1 is SGHAT and CDR2 is FQNNGV in the germline V gene. CDR3 sequence reads: CASSLRMNTEAFF. The CDR3 DNA reads as TGTGCCAGCAGCTTACGTATGAACACTGAAGCTTTCTTT.

This chain joins TRBV30 and TRBJ1-1; no clear D gene. Trimming removed 5 bases from V and 4 bases from J, with 14 bases in between. The CDR3 sequence is 13 residues long. Germline values: CDR1 GTSNPN, CDR2 SVGIG (reference sequence). The CDR3 is CAWQKGAFTEAFF. The CDR3 DNA is TGTGCCTGGCAGAAGGGAGCATTCACTGAAGCTTTCTTT.

V is TRBV5-5 and J is TRBJ1-2; tentatively, D is TRBD1 (6 bases). There are 14 residues in the CDR3. Germline loops: CDR1 SGHKS, CDR2 YYEKEE (reference sequence). The V gene lost 4 bases and the J gene lost 4 bases, with 14 bases spanning the gap. CDR3: CASSTTGSFYGYTF. CDR3 sequence (DNA): TGTGCCAGCAGCACGACAGGTTCCTTCTATGGCTACACCTTC.

The chain employs TRBV28 and TRBJ2-4, with D perhaps TRBD2 (6 bases). Germline V gives CDR1 MDHEN, CDR2 SYDVKM. The CDR3 has 14 residues. The V end lost 2 bases, the J end lost 7 bases, and 12 bases lay between the germline ends. The CDR3 loop reads CASSLGGTPNIQYF. CDR3 DNA: TGTGCCAGCAGTTTAGGCGGGACTCCGAACATTCAGTACTTC.